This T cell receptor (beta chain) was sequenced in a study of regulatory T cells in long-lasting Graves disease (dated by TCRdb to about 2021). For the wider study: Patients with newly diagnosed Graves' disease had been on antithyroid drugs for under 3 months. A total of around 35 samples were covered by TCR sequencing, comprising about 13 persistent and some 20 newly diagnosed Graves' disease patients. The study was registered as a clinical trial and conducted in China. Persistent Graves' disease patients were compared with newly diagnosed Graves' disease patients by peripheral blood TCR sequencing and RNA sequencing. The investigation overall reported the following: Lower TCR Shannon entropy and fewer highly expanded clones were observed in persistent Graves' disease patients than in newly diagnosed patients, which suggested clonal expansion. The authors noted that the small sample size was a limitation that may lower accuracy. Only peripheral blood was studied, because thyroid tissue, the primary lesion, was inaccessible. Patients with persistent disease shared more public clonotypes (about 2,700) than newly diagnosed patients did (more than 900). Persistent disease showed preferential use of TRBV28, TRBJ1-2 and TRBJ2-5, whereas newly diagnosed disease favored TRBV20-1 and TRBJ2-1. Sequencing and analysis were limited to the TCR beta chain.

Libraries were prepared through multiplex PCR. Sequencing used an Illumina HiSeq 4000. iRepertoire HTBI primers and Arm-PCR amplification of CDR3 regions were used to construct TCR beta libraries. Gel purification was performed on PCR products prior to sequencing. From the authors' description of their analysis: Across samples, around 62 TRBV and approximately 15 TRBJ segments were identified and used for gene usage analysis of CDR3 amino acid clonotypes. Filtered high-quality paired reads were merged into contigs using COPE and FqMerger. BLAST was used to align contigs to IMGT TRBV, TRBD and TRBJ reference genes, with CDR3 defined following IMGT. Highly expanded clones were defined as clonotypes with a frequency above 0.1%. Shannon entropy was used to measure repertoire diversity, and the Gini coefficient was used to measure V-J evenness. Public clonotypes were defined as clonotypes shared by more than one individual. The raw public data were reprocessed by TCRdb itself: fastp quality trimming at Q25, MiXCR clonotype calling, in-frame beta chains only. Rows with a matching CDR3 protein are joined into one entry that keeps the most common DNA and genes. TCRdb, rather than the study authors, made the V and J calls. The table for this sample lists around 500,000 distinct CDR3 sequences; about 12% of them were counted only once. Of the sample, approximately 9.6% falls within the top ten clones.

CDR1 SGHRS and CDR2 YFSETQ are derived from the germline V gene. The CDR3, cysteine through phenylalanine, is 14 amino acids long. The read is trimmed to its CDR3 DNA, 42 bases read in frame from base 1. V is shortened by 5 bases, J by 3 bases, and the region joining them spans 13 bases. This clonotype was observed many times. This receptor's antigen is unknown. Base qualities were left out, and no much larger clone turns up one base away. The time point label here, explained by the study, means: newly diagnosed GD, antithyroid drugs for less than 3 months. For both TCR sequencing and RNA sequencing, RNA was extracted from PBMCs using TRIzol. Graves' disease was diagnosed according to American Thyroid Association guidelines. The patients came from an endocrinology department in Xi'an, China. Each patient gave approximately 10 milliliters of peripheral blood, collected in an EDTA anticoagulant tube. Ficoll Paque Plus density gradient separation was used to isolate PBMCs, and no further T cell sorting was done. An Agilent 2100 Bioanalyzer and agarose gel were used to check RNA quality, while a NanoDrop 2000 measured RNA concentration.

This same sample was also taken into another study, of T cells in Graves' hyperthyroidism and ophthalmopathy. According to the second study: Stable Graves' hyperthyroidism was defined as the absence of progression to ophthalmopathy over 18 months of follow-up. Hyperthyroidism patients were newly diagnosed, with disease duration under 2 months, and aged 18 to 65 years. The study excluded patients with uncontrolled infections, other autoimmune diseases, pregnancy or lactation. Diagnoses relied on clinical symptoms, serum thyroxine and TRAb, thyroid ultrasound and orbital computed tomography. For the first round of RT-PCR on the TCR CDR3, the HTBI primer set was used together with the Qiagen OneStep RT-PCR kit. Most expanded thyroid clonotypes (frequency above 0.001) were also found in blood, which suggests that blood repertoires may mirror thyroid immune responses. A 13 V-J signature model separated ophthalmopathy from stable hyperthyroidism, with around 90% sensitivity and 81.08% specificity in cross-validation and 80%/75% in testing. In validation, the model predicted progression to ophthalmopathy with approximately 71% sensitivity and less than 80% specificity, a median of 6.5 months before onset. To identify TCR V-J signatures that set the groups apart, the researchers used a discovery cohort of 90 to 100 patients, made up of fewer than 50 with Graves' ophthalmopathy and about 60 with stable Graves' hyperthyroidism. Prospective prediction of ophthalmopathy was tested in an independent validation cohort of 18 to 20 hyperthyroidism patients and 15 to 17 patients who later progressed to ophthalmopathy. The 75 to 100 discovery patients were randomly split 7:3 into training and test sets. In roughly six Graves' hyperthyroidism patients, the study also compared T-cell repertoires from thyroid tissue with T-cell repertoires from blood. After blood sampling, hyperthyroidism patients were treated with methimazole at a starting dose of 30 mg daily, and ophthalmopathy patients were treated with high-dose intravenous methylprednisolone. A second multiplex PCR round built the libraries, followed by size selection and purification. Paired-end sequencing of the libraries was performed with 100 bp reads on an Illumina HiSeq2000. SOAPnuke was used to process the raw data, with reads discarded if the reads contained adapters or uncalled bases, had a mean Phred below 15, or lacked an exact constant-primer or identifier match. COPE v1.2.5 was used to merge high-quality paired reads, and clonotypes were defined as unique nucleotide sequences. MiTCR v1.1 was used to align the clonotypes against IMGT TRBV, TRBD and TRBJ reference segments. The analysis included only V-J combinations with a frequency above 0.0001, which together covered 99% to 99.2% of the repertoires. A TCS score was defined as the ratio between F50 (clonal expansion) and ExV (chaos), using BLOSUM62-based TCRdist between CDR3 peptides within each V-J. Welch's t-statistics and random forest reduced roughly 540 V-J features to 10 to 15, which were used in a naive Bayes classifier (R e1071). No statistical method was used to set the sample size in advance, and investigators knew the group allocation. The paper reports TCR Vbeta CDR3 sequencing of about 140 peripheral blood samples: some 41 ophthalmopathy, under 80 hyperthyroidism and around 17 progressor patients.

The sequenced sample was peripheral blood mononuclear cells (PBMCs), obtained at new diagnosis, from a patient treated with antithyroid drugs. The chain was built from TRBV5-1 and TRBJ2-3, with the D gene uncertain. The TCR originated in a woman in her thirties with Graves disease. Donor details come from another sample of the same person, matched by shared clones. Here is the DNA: TGCGCCAGCAGAGGTCTGGGCTCAACAGATACGCAGTATTTT. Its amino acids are CASRGLGSTDTQYF.